A selection of T cell receptor beta chains follows, all from one sample in a study of blood T cells in healthy people across ages. TCRdb reprocessed the 5' RACE reads via MiXCR and lists one record per CDR3 protein. The repertoire holds 750,000 to 950,000 distinct CDR3 sequences, with 20% to 30% as singletons. These data also formed part of another study, on T cells of mothers and their children.

Sequencing was done on a sample of blood. The source of these receptors is a boy aged 5-17 years in good health. CDR3s leave out the opening cysteine and the closing phenylalanine or tryptophan.

TRBV29-1	-	SVDERGANNEQF
TRBV20-1	TRBJ2-3	SARDPRSTDTQY
TRBV5-1	-	ASSPSGPFDNEQF
TRBV28	TRBJ2-3	ASRPGGPADTQY
TRBV27	TRBJ2-3	ASSLYLRDRGEYTQY
TRBV12-3/TRBV12-4	TRBJ2-4	ASSLEVADIQY
TRBV2	TRBJ2-7	ASRAPRGVGQDEQY
TRBV7-2	TRBJ2-7	ASSLALTGRSYEQY
TRBV7-6	TRBJ2-1	ASSLGSPGSSYNEQF
TRBV5-1	TRBJ1-1	ASSLQGVTEAF
TRBV7-9	TRBJ2-5	ASRSSEETQY
TRBV11-2	-	ASSFGQEPYEQY
TRBV20-1	TRBJ1-1	SARGRQGRNTEAF
TRBV27	TRBJ1-4	ASRPGGGGEKLF
TRBV5-1	TRBJ2-5	ASSTTGTGQETQY
TRBV5-1	TRBJ2-7	ASSSSSDEQY
TRBV4-2	TRBJ2-3	ASSQAGSSTDTQY
TRBV15	TRBJ1-2	ATSTGEAYGYT
TRBV20-1	TRBJ2-7	SASGPSTGDEQY
TRBV2	TRBJ1-2	ASRVPAGPYGYT
TRBV4-1	TRBJ1-1	ASSRDPRTEAF
TRBV20-1	TRBJ1-1	SAIRATGSGTEAF
TRBV12-5	TRBJ1-6	ASGPDRFYNSPLH
TRBV6-5	TRBJ1-4	ASSYSNLDERGTNEKLF
TRBV6-1	TRBJ1-1	ASSEFGPNTEAF
TRBV30	TRBJ2-1	AWSVEANYNEQF
TRBV20-1	TRBJ2-1	SARDLLADAYNEQF
TRBV9	TRBJ1-1	AGSAQTGTNTEAF
TRBV20-1	TRBJ1-5	SASFGQGGGQPQH
TRBV7-3	TRBJ1-2	ASSPDGQGGYGYT
TRBV29-1	TRBJ2-5	SVGGLWEETQY
TRBV5-5	TRBJ2-3	ASSSGFTDTQY
TRBV6-5	TRBJ1-4	ASSYSMVGGTLATNEKLF
TRBV12-3/TRBV12-4	TRBJ1-2	ASSPNRTPFYGYT
TRBV5-1	TRBJ2-5	ASSSWGGGGHRPRQETQY
TRBV6-5	TRBJ2-7	ASSSLAGGAYEQY
TRBV27	TRBJ2-3	ASSFEGGSTDTQY
TRBV20-1	TRBJ1-5	SARVGTSNQPQH
TRBV28	TRBJ2-3	ASGSGGPSTDTQY
TRBV29-1	TRBJ2-7	SVGSYEQY
TRBV4-1	TRBJ2-4	ASSQGLLAKNIQY
TRBV19	TRBJ1-2	ASSRNSGDSRINYGYT
TRBV14	TRBJ1-1	ASSQRQVNTEAF
TRBV4-2	TRBJ1-2	ASSQDGRYYGYT
TRBV5-1	TRBJ2-7	ASSPLAGAQYEQY
TRBV6-5	TRBJ1-4	ASSSGGSNEKLF
TRBV5-1	TRBJ2-6	ASSGTTSSGANVLT
TRBV12-5	TRBJ2-3	ASVRSDTQY
TRBV7-7	TRBJ2-3	ASSPDGGGQDTQY
TRBV28	TRBJ1-5	ASRREVGNQPQH
TRBV5-1	TRBJ2-1	ASSLTGTRTYNEQF
TRBV24-1	TRBJ2-5	ATSDPIREETQY